Listed here are 3 T cell receptor beta chains from one sample, sequenced in a study of CXCR3-negative and CXCR3-positive naive CD8 T cells. UMI-tagged TRB cDNA libraries were built via 5' RACE. TCRdb reprocessed the 5' RACE reads and reports one entry per CDR3 protein, with no DNA. Its table lists tens of thousands of distinct CDR3 sequences. The sequencing input was naive CXCR3- CD8+ T cells from blood. Described subset: CD45RO-CCR7+CD27+CD95- naive CD8+ T cells lacking CXCR3 (TNR3-). The receptors come from a human donor in good health. Some clones in this sample may be carry-over from other donors' samples.

The CDR3 loop reads CASSLHEKLFF. The chain recombines TRBV7-8 with TRBJ1-4. The CDR3 has 11 amino acids. Germline CDR1 SGHVS, CDR2 FQNEAQ.

The gene calls are TRBV7-6 and TRBJ2-5; TCRdb reports TRBD1, a call that lacks DNA to check it against. Per germline, CDR1 SGHVS and CDR2 FNYEAQ. The CDR3 covers 13 residues. CDR3 sequence: CASSPTREETQYF. Complete variable domain (other parts from reference TRBV7-6 and TRBJ2-5): GAGVSQSPRYKVTKRGQDVALRCDPISGHVSLYWYRQALGQGPEFLTYFNYEAQQDKSGLPNDRFSAERPEGSISTLTIQRTEQRDSAMYRCASSPTREETQYFGPGTRLLVL.

This chain uses TRBV29-1 with TRBJ2-1; TCRdb's D gene call, TRBD1, goes unchecked for lack of DNA. Germline-derived CDR1 and CDR2 are SQVTM and ANQGSEA. CDR3 length equals 13 residues. CDR3 amino acids: CSSGTGVYNEQFF.